These 17 T cell receptor beta chains were sequenced from one sample in a study of blood T cells in healthy people across ages. It was with a sample-barcoded 5' primer and a J-beta primer mix that a second PCR of roughly 7 to 11 cycles was run. Via MiXCR, TCRdb re-called the 5' RACE reads, giving one row per CDR3 protein. The data hold about a million distinct CDR3 sequences, with about 53% observed a single time. Sequencing input: blood. All receptors derive from an older woman in good health.

The chain links TRBV11-2 to TRBJ2-3, with D possibly TRBD2 on 5 matching bases. Germline CDR1 is SGHAT and CDR2 is FQNNGV. V dropped 7 bases and J dropped 3 bases, with 14 bases sitting between them. The CDR3 sequence is 14 residues long. The chain's CDR3 is CASTAKWETDTQYF. In DNA, the CDR3 is TGTGCCAGCACCGCTAAGTGGGAGACAGATACGCAGTATTTT.

This chain uses TRBV7-9 with TRBJ2-7; tentatively, D is TRBD1 (6 bases). V shed 1 base and J shed 6 bases, with 13 bases lying between them. The CDR3 is 14 residues long. Germline CDR1 is SEHNR and CDR2 is FQNEAQ (reference sequence). The CDR3 DNA reads as TGTGCCAGCAGCTTAGTCGAGGGGGTCGGCGAGCAGTACTTC. Its protein product is CASSLVEGVGEQYF.

The chain carries TRBV10-2 and TRBJ1-6; TRBD1 matches 10 bases. J gave up 4 bases and V 9 bases, and 9 bases lay outside the gene matches. Germline loops: CDR1 WSHSY, CDR2 SAAADI. The CDR3 totals 16 residues. The CDR3 bases are TGCGCCAGTAGGGAATCGGACAGGGGGTATAATTCACCCCTCCACTTT. This sequence encodes CASRESDRGYNSPLHF.

This chain uses TRBV4-1 with TRBJ2-5; 12 bases agree with TRBD2. Looked up from germline, CDR1 is MGHRA and CDR2 is YSYEKL. CDR3 length: 17 amino acids. Germline trimming cut 1 base from V and 0 bases from J; bases unmatched to any gene: 3. The CDR3 sequence: CASSQVWTSGDQETQYF. The CDR3 region has the DNA TGCGCCAGCAGCCAAGTTTGGACTAGCGGGGACCAAGAGACCCAGTACTTC.

The table lists this clonotype with a few counts. The chain joins TRBV10-3 to TRBJ2-4; D is undetermined. Germline V gives CDR1 ENHRY, CDR2 SYGVKD. There are 11 residues in the CDR3. The ends were cut back, 2 bases at V and 11 bases at J, with 7 bases in the middle. The CDR3 spells CAISEDSVQYF. The CDR3, as DNA: TGTGCCATCAGTGAGGACTCGGTTCAGTACTTC.

This rearrangement joins TRBV12-3 or TRBV12-4 to TRBJ2-6; D remains unclear. The CDR3 spans 17 residues. Trimming stripped 6 bases from V and 2 bases from J, with 17 bases between. DNA for the CDR3: TGTGCCAGCAGGCCTCCGGGTGAAGCGACTGGGGCCAACGTCCTGACTTTC. Its protein product is CASRPPGEATGANVLTF.

This clonotype was observed a handful of times. The rearrangement joins TRBV20-1 to TRBJ2-3; no reliable D call. V was clipped by 5 bases and J by 3 bases, with 12 bases between them. CDR3 length equals 13 residues. The germline gives CDR1 DFQATT, CDR2 SNEGSKA (reference sequence). The CDR3: CSAPLDFTDTQYF. DNA for the CDR3: TGCAGTGCTCCCCTCGACTTTACAGATACGCAGTATTTT.

This sequence joins TRBV20-1 and TRBJ1-2, with 10 bases aligning to TRBD1. Trimming removed 6 bases from V and 3 bases from J; junction bases left unmatched: 7. The CDR3 is made up of 14 amino acids. Germline V lookup: CDR1 DFQATT, CDR2 SNEGSKA (reference sequence). The CDR3 bases are TGCAGTGCACCCCAGACAGGGGGCTACTATGGCTACACCTTC. Translated, it gives CSAPQTGGYYGYTF.

The chain carries TRBV3-1 and TRBJ2-2; D is ambiguous. Germline values: CDR1 LGHDT, CDR2 YNNKEL (reference sequence). This CDR3 has 14 amino acids. The V and J ends lost 6 bases and 1 base respectively, with 9 bases between them. CDR3 nucleotide sequence: TGTGCCAGCAGTGCAAGTATGAACACCGGGGAGCTGTTTTTT. It specifies CASSASMNTGELFF.

V is TRBV20-1 and J is TRBJ2-1; D ambiguous. The CDR3 is 15 residues long. Trimming took off 5 bases at V and 2 bases at J, with 16 bases between the two ends. Germline V gene data show CDR1 as DFQATT and CDR2 as SNEGSKA (reference sequence). The CDR3 DNA sequence: TGCAGTGCTCAACCACCCTCTCGCACCTACAATGAGCAGTTCTTC. It translates to CSAQPPSRTYNEQFF.

In its sample, this clonotype was seen a few times. The CDR3 protein is CASSLVAGNQETQYF. DNA of the CDR3: TGCGCCAGCAGCTTGGTAGCAGGGAACCAAGAGACCCAGTACTTC. V gene TRBV5-1 combines with J gene TRBJ2-5; D possibly corresponds to TRBD1 (5 bases). This CDR3 is 15 amino acids long. Trimming left V 0 bases short and J 0 bases short, with 9 bases between. Per the germline V gene, CDR1 is SGHRS and CDR2 is YFSETQ.

The genes are TRBV30 and TRBJ1-2; D not certain. The V gene lost 2 bases and the J gene lost 6 bases, with 10 bases spanning the gap. Germline V gene sequence: CDR1 GTSNPN, CDR2 SVGIG (reference sequence). This CDR3 has 12 amino acids. This CDR3 is CAWSLGRNGYTF. CDR3 in DNA: TGTGCCTGGAGTCTGGGCAGAAATGGCTACACCTTC.

This chain uses TRBV4-1 with TRBJ2-2, with D perhaps TRBD2 (5 bases). The CDR3 consists of 18 residues. From germline, CDR1 is MGHRA and CDR2 YSYEKL. The V end lost 3 bases, the J end lost 2 bases, and 19 bases lay between the germline ends. The CDR3 sequence: CASSHSPRGSSNTGELFF. DNA of the CDR3: TGCGCCAGCAGCCATTCCCCCCGAGGGTCTAGCAACACCGGGGAGCTGTTTTTT.

The chain links TRBV20-1 to TRBJ2-7, with TRBD2 matching 9 bases. Germline CDR1 reads DFQATT; CDR2 reads SNEGSKA (reference sequence). The CDR3 length is 13 residues. J was trimmed by 7 bases and V by 6 bases; bases with no gene match: 10. The CDR3 is CSAGPSGIYEQYF. As DNA, the CDR3 is TGCAGTGCGGGCCCTAGCGGGATCTATGAGCAGTACTTC.

This clonotype turned up a few times. Here the CDR3 reads CASSSRGVRETQYF. Written as DNA, the CDR3 is TGTGCCAGCAGTTCTCGCGGAGTCCGGGAGACCCAGTACTTC. V is TRBV27 and J is TRBJ2-5; D not certain. Germline values: CDR1 MNHEY, CDR2 SMNVEV (reference sequence). The V and J ends lost 4 bases and 5 bases respectively, with 14 bases between them. The CDR3 spans 14 residues.

This clonotype was counted a single time. J is TRBJ2-1 and V is TRBV19; D unclear. The CDR3 is 11 residues long. Germline-derived CDR1 and CDR2 are LNHDA and SQIVND (reference sequence). Trimming left V 5 bases short and J 10 bases short, with 9 bases between. The CDR3 sequence: CASSQGIEQFF. The CDR3 nucleotides are TGTGCCAGTAGTCAAGGCATCGAGCAGTTCTTC.

This clonotype was picked up a small number of times. The chain uses TRBV2 and TRBJ2-4; 7 nucleotides agree with TRBD1. After removal of 8 bases from V and 11 bases from J, the junction contained 9 bases not matched to a gene. Germline V gene lookup returns CDR1 SNHLY and CDR2 FYNNEI. The CDR3 contains 12 residues. The CDR3 protein is CASERQGLLQYF. The CDR3 DNA follows: TGTGCCAGCGAACGACAGGGTTTGCTTCAGTACTTC.